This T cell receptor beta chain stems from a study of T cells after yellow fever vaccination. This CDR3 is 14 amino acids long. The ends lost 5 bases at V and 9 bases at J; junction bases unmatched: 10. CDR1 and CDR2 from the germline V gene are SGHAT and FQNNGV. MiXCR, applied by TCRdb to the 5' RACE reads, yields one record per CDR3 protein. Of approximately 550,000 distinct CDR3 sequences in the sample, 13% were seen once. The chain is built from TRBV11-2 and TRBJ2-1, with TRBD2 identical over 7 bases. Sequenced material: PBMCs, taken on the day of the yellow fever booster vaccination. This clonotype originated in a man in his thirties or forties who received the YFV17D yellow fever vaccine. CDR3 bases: TGTGCCAGCAGCGGCGGCGGGAGTCACGCTGAGCAGTTCTTC. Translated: CASSGGGSHAEQFF. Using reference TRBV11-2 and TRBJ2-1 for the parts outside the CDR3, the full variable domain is EAGVAQSPRYKIIEKRQSVAFWCNPISGHATLYWYQQILGQGPKLLIQFQNNGVVDDSQLPKDRFSAERLKGVDSTLKIQPAKLEDSAVYLCASSGGGSHAEQFFGPGTRLTVL.